This passage covers 21 T cell receptor beta chains from one sample sequenced in a study of blood T cell repertoires in COVID-19. Sequenced by immunoSEQ multiplex PCR; TCRdb stores in-frame clones only, minus some. This sample has about 100,000 clones, with approximately 89% found just once. Sequenced sample: peripheral blood. The receptors originated from a man between 50 and 59 years old with active COVID-19.

This sequence joins TRBV7-6 and TRBJ2-7; the D gene is possibly TRBD2 (7 bases). In germline, CDR1 is SGHVS, CDR2 FNYEAQ. V lost 5 bases to trimming and J lost 2 bases, with 16 bases between them. The CDR3 totals 15 residues. The CDR3 sequence: CASSKGGGPTYEQYF. CDR3 coding DNA: TGTGCCAGCAGCAAAGGGGGGGGGCCGACCTACGAGCAGTACTTC.

The chain couples TRBV7-2 to TRBJ2-1; 10 bases match TRBD2. Trimming cost V 2 bases and J 8 bases; bases outside gene matches: 3. The CDR3 has 14 amino acids. The V gene's germline CDR1 is SGHTA and CDR2 FQGNSA. CDR3 in amino acids: CASSLTGLADEQFF. CDR3 sequence (DNA): TGTGCCAGCAGCTTAACTGGACTAGCGGATGAGCAGTTCTTC.

V is TRBV6-1 and J is TRBJ1-2; 7 bases are a match to TRBD1. The germline V gene encodes CDR1 MNHNS and CDR2 SASEGT. Trimming took 1 base from V and 5 from J; bases not matched to a gene: 10. This CDR3 contains 16 residues. The CDR3 is CASSEGFGTVGYGYTF. The CDR3 nucleotides read TGTGCCAGCAGTGAAGGGTTCGGGACAGTCGGATATGGCTACACCTTC.

The V call is TRBV19, the J call TRBJ2-2; 9 nucleotides match TRBD2. The CDR3 consists of 14 residues. Germline loops: CDR1 LNHDA, CDR2 SQIVND (reference sequence). This CDR3 reads CASLGTSHVGELFF. The DNA of the CDR3 is TGTGCTAGTTTGGGGACTAGCCACGTAGGGGAGCTGTTTTTT.

This chain connects TRBV19 to TRBJ2-5; D might be TRBD2 (6 bases). Looked up from germline, CDR1 is LNHDA and CDR2 is SQIVND (reference sequence). The V end lost 5 bases, the J end lost 4 bases, and 11 bases lay between the germline ends. CDR3 size: 13 residues. The CDR3 spells CASSRDSRETQYF. CDR3 nucleotide sequence: TGTGCCAGTAGTCGGGACTCCCGAGAGACCCAGTACTTC.

The chain combines TRBV6-5 with TRBJ1-1; D is possibly TRBD1 (5 bases). In germline, CDR1 is MNHEY, CDR2 SVGAGI. The V gene lost 6 bases and the J gene lost 0 bases, with 11 bases spanning the gap. CDR3 length equals 14 residues. DNA of the CDR3: TGTGCCAGCAGGGGGGGTAGACTGAACACTGAAGCTTTCTTT. It codes for CASRGGRLNTEAFF.

Only one count was recorded for this clone. V and J are TRBV6-1 and TRBJ2-5, with TRBD2 matching 12 bases. Trimming took 3 bases from V and 6 from J; bases not matched to a gene: 2. Looked up from germline, CDR1 is MNHNS and CDR2 is SASEGT. CDR3 length equals 14 residues. The CDR3 region has the DNA TGTGCCAGCAGTGACGGACTAGCGGGGAAGACCCAGTACTTC. Residues: CASSDGLAGKTQYF.

The chain employs TRBV24-1 and TRBJ2-2, with 8 positions matching TRBD1. Germline values: CDR1 KGHDR, CDR2 SFDVKD. The CDR3 loop spans 14 amino acids. The junction had 6 bases not matched to a gene; V was cut back by 4 bases and J by 9 bases. The CDR3 coding sequence is TGTGCCACCAGTGACAACAGGGGGGTACGGGAGCTGTTTTTT. It codes for CATSDNRGVRELFF.

V is TRBV7-9 and J is TRBJ2-1, with 12 nucleotides matching TRBD2. Germline V gene data show CDR1 as SEHNR and CDR2 as FQNEAQ (reference sequence). This CDR3 region has 16 residues. Trimming cost V 0 bases and J 7 bases; bases outside gene matches: 4. CDR3 amino acids: CASSLAIGLAGNEQFF. DNA of the CDR3: TGTGCCAGCAGCTTAGCCATCGGACTAGCGGGAAATGAGCAGTTCTTC.

The chain couples TRBV2 to TRBJ2-3; 7 bases are shared with TRBD2. V lost 6 bases to trimming and J lost 1 base; unmatched junction nucleotides: 4. The CDR3 runs to 14 residues. Germline V gene sequence: CDR1 SNHLY, CDR2 FYNNEI. CDR3: CASREREGTDTQYF. The CDR3 nucleotides read TGTGCCAGCAGGGAGCGGGAAGGCACAGATACGCAGTATTTT.

This clone was picked up a small number of times. The CDR3 spells CASSLQDFSGNTIYF. CDR3 coding DNA: TGCGCCAGCAGCCTACAGGATTTCTCTGGAAACACCATATATTTT. The rearrangement joins TRBV4-1 to TRBJ1-3; tentatively, D is TRBD1 (5 bases). V lost 4 bases and J lost 0, with 10 bases in between. Germline V gene sequence: CDR1 MGHRA, CDR2 YSYEKL. The CDR3 contains 15 residues.

The genes are TRBV4-2 and TRBJ2-5, with 11 bases aligning to TRBD2. The trim removed 0 bases at V and 1 base at J, leaving 4 bases unmatched. The germline V gene has CDR1 LGHNA and CDR2 YNFKEQ. This CDR3 comprises 17 residues. The CDR3 nucleotides are TGTGCCAGCAGCCAAGACTCGGGACTAGCGGTCCAAGAGACCCAGTACTTC. As protein: CASSQDSGLAVQETQYF.

The chain employs TRBV28 and TRBJ1-2; D gene uncertain. The CDR3 runs 15 residues. V was cut by 1 base and J by 3 bases, with 12 bases left in between. From germline, CDR1 is MDHEN and CDR2 SYDVKM. Written as DNA, the CDR3 is TGTGCCAGCAGTTTATTAAGAGGGAAGGACTATGGCTACACCTTC. The encoded protein is CASSLLRGKDYGYTF.

This chain uses TRBV7-6 with TRBJ2-5; TRBD2 matches 9 bases. The CDR3 is 20 amino acids. Germline CDR1 SGHVS, CDR2 FNYEAQ. V lost 2 bases and J lost 1; bases outside the gene matches: 17. CDR3 nucleotide sequence: TGTGCCAGCAGCTTATTGGGCAAGCTAGCGGGAACGAAACCCCAAGAGACCCAGTACTTC. Protein: CASSLLGKLAGTKPQETQYF.

This chain uses TRBV6-5 with TRBJ2-5, with 8 bases identical to TRBD2. The CDR3 runs to 14 residues. The germline V gene has CDR1 MNHEY and CDR2 SVGAGI. V gave up 6 bases and J gave up 5 bases; unmatched junction bases: 8. CDR3 sequence: CASRVGGAGETQYF. CDR3 coding DNA: TGTGCCAGCAGAGTCGGGGGGGCCGGTGAGACCCAGTACTTC.

V is TRBV19 and J is TRBJ1-1; no definite D call. Trimming took 7 bases from V and 3 from J, leaving 9 bases between them. CDR1 and CDR2 (germline): LNHDA, SQIVND (reference sequence). The CDR3 loop spans 12 amino acids. The CDR3 loop is CASNRVYTEAFF. The CDR3 DNA reads TGTGCCAGTAATCGGGTCTACACTGAAGCTTTCTTT.

CDR3 residues: CASSLKREVSTDTQYF. The CDR3 DNA follows: TGTGCCAGCAGCTTGAAGCGGGAGGTTAGCACAGATACGCAGTATTTT. V gene TRBV11-2 combines with J gene TRBJ2-3; 9 bases map to TRBD2. This CDR3 region has 16 residues. Germline assignment: CDR1 SGHAT and CDR2 FQNNGV. Unmatched junction bases numbered 4, after V lost 3 bases and J lost 0 bases. The variable domain in full, completed from reference TRBV11-2 and TRBJ2-3, reads EAGVAQSPRYKIIEKRQSVAFWCNPISGHATLYWYQQILGQGPKLLIQFQNNGVVDDSQLPKDRFSAERLKGVDSTLKIQPAKLEDSAVYLCASSLKREVSTDTQYFGPGTRLTVL.

The V call is TRBV7-6, the J call TRBJ2-7; D may be TRBD2 (6 bases). The ends were cut back, 1 base at V and 0 bases at J, with 10 bases in the middle. CDR3 length equals 15 residues. The germline gives CDR1 SGHVS, CDR2 FNYEAQ. The CDR3 nucleotides are TGTGCCAGCAGCTTAGGGGCCGGGGGCTCCTACGAGCAGTACTTC. This sequence encodes CASSLGAGGSYEQYF.

The chain links TRBV5-1 to TRBJ2-7; 8 bases are a match to TRBD1. The V segment lost 3 bases and the J segment 0 bases; nucleotides outside the gene matches: 14. Germline-derived CDR1 and CDR2 are SGHRS and YFSETQ. This CDR3 is 18 amino acids long. CDR3 in DNA: TGCGCCAGCAGCTCTATCGGGACAGGCCATTTAAGCTCCTACGAGCAGTACTTC. Translating gives CASSSIGTGHLSSYEQYF.

J is TRBJ1-3 and V is TRBV13; TRBD1 matches at 8 bases. The CDR3 spans 15 residues. V was pared by 0 bases and J by 2 bases, with 0 bases of the junction left unmatched. Germline CDR1 reads PRHDT; CDR2 reads FYEKMQ (reference sequence). DNA of the CDR3: TGTGCCAGCAGCTTAGGGGACAGGGCTGGAAACACCATATATTTT. This sequence encodes CASSLGDRAGNTIYF.

Only a few counts were recorded for this clone. The J gene is TRBJ2-5, the V gene TRBV20-1; no clear D. This CDR3 is 11 amino acids long. V shed 5 bases and J shed 2 bases, with 6 bases lying between them. The germline gives CDR1 DFQATT, CDR2 SNEGSKA (reference sequence). The CDR3 loop is CSAGGQETQYF. Here the CDR3 DNA reads TGCAGTGCTGGCGGACAAGAGACCCAGTACTTC.